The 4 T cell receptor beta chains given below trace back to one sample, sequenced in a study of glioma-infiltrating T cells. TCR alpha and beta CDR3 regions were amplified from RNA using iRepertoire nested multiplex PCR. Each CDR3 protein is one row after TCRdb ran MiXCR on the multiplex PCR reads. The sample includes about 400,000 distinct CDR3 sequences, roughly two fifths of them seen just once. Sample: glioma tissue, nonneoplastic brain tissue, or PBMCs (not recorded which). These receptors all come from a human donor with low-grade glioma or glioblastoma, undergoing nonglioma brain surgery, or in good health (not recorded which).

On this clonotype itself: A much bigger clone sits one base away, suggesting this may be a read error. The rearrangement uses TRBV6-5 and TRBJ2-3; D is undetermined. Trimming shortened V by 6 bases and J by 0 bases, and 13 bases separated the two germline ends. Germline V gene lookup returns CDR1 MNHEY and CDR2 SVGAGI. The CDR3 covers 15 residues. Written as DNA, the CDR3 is TGTGCCAGCAGCTTTAGGGCTACCAGCACAGATACGCAGTATTTT. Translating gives CASSFRATSTDTQYF.

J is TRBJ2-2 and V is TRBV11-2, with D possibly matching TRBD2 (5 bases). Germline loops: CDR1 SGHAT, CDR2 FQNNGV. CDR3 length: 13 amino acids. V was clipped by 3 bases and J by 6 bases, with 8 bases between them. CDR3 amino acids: CASSLYGAGELFF. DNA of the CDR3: TGTGCCAGCAGCTTGTACGGGGCCGGGGAGCTGTTTTTT.

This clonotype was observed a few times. This CDR3 is CASSQERISYNEQFF. CDR3 bases: TGTGCCAGCAGCCAAGAGCGGATCTCCTACAATGAGCAGTTCTTC. V usage is TRBV7-8 and J usage is TRBJ2-1; the D gene is possibly TRBD2 (5 bases). Between the trimmed V and J ends, which lost 5 bases and 0 bases, there was a span of 11 bases. The germline V gene has CDR1 SGHVS and CDR2 FQNEAQ. The CDR3 extends over 15 amino acids.

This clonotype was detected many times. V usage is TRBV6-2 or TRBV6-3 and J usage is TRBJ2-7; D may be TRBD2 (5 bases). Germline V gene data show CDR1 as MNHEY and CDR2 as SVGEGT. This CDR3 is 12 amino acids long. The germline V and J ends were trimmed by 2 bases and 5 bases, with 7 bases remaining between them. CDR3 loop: CASSYGSNEQYF. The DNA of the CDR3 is TGTGCCAGCAGTTACGGGAGCAACGAGCAGTACTTC.